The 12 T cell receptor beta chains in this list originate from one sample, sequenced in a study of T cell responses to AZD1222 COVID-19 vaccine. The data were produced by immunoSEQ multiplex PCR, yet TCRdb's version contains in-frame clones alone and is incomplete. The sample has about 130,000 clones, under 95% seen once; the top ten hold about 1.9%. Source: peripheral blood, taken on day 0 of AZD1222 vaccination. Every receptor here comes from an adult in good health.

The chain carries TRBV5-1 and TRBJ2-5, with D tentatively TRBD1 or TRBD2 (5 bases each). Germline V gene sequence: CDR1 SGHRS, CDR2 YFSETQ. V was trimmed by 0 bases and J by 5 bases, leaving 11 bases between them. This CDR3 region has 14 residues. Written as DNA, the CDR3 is TGCGCCAGCAGCTTGGCCTCTGGGACGGAGACCCAGTACTTC. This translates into CASSLASGTETQYF.

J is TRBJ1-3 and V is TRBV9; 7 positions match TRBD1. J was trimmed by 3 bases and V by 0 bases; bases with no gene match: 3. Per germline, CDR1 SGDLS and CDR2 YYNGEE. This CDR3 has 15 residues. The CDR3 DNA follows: TGTGCCAGCAGCGTAGAAGGGGGCTATGGAAACACCATATATTTT. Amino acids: CASSVEGGYGNTIYF.

CDR3 coding DNA: TGTGCCAGCAGCTTACTCGGGCTAGGAGCCGGGGAGCTGTTTTTT. Its protein product is CASSLLGLGAGELFF. The gene calls are TRBV7-9 and TRBJ2-2, with D unclear. Germline CDR1 and CDR2: SEHNR and FQNEAQ (reference sequence). With 2 bases removed from V and 6 bases from J, the gap between germline ends came to 13 bases. The length of the CDR3 is 15 residues.

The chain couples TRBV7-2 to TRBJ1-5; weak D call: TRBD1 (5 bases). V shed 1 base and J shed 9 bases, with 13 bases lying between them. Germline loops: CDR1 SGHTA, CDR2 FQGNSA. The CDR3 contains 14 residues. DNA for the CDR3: TGTGCCAGCAGCTTAGAGGGGCCTAGGCGGCCCCAGCATTTT. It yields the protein CASSLEGPRRPQHF.

CDR3 DNA sequence: TGTGCCAGCAGCCTCGGGACTACCACAGATACGCAGTATTTT. Translation: CASSLGTTTDTQYF. V usage is TRBV3-1 (or the pseudogene TRBV3-2) and J usage is TRBJ2-3; 7 nucleotides line up with TRBD2. Germline assignment: CDR1 LGHDT and CDR2 YNNKEL (reference sequence). Trimming removed 4 bases from V and 2 bases from J; junction bases left unmatched: 3. This CDR3 has 14 amino acids.

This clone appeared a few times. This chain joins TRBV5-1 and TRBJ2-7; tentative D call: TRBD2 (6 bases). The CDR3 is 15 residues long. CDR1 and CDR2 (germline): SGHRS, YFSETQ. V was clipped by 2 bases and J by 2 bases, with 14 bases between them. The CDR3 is CASSFAPGTPYEQYF. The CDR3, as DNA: TGCGCCAGCAGCTTTGCCCCCGGGACTCCCTACGAGCAGTACTTC.

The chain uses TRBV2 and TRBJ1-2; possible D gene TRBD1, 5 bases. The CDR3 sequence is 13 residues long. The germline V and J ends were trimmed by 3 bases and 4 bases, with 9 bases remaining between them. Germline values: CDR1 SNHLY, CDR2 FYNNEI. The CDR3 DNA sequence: TGTGCCAGCAGTGACGGGGGGACCTATGGCTACACCTTC. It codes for CASSDGGTYGYTF.

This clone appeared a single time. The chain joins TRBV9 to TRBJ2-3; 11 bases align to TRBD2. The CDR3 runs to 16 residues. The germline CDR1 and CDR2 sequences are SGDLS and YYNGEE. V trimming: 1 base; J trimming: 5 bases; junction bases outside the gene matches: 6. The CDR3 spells CASSVTSGGRVDTQYF. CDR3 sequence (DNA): TGTGCCAGCAGCGTAACTAGCGGGGGAAGGGTAGATACGCAGTATTTT.

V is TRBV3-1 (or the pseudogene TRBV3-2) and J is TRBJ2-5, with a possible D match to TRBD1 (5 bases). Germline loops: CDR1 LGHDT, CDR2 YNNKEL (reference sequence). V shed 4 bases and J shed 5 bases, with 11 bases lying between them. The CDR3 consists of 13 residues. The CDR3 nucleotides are TGTGCCAGCAGCCGTAGGGGTTGGGAGACCCAGTACTTC. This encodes CASSRRGWETQYF.

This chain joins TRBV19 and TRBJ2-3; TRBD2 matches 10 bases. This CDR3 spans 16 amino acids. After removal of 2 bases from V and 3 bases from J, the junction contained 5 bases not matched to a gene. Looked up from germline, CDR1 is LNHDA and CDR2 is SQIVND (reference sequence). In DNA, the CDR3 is TGTGCCAGTAGTATAATCGGACTAGCGGAGACAGATACGCAGTATTTT. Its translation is CASSIIGLAETDTQYF.

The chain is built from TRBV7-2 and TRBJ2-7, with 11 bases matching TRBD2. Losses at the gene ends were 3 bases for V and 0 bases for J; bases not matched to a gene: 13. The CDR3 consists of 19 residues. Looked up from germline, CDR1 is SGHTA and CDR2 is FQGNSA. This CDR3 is CASSFPSGGTPISSYEQYF. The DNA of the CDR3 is TGTGCCAGCAGCTTTCCTAGCGGGGGGACCCCGATTAGCTCCTACGAGCAGTACTTC.

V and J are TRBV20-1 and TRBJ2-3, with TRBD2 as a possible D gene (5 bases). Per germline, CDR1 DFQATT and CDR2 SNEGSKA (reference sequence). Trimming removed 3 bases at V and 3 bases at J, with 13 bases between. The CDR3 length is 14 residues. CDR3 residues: CSASAVSGTDTQYF. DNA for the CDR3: TGCAGTGCTAGTGCGGTCAGCGGAACAGATACGCAGTATTTT.